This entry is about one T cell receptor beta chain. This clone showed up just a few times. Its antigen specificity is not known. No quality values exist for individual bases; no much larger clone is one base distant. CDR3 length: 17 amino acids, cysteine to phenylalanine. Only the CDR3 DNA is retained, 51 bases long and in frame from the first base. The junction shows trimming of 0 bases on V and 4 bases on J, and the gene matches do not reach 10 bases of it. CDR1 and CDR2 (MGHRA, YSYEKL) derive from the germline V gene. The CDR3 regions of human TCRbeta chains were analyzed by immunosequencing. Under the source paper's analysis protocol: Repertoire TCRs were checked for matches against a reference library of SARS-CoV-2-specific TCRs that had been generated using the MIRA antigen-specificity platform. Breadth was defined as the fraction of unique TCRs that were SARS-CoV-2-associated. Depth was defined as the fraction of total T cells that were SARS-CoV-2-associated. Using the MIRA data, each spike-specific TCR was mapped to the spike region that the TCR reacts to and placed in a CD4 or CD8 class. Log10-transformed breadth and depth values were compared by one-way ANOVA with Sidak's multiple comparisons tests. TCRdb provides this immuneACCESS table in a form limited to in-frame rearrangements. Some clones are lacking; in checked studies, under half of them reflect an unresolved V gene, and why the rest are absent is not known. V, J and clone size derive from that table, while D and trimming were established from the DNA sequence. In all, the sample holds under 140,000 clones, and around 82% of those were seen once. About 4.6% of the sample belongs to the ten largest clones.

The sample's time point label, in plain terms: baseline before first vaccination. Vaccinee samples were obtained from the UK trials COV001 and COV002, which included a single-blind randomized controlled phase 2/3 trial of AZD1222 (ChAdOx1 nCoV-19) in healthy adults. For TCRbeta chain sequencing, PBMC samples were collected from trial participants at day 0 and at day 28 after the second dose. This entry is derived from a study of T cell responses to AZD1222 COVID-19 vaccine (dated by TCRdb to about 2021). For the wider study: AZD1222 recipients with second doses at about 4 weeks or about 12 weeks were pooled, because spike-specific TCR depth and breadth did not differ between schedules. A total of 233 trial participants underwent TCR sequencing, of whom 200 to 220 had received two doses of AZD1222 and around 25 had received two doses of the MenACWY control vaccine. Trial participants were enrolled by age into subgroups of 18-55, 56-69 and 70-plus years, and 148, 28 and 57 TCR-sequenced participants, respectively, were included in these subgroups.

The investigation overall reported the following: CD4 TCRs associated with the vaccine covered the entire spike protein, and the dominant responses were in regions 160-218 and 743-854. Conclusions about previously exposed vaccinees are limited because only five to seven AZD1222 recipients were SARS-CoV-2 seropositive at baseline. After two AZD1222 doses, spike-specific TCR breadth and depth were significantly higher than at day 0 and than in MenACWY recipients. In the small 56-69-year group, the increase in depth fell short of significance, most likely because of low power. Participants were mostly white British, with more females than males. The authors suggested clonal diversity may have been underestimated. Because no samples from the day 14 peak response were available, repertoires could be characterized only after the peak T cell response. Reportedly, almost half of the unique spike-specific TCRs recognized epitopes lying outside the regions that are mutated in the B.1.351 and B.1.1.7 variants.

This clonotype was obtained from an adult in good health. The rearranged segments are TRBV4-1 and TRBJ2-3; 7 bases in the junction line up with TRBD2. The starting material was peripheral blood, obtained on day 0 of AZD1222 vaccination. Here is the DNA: TGCGCCAGCAGCCAAGAGCGGGGCGGGGGAGGCGCAGATACGCAGTATTTT. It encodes CASSQERGGGGADTQYF.